The 25 T cell receptor beta chains presented below share a single source sample, sequenced in a study of beta chain features in type 1 diabetes (dated by TCRdb to 2017 to 2018). Libraries were made using the immunoSEQ multiplex PCR assay. All of the isolated RNA was reverse transcribed with the High Capacity cDNA Reverse Transcription Kit, so expressed TCRB transcripts were sequenced. Entries here come from immuneACCESS through TCRdb and include only in-frame sequences with V and J called. Some clones fail to appear in such tables; in the studies checked, an unresolved V gene covers under half of the shortfall, and the cause of the remainder is unknown. The sample has fewer than 7,500 clones on record, about 69% of them singletons. Approximately 2% of the sample is taken by the ten largest. The sequencing input was Tregs from blood. The cell subset or site tag for this specimen amounts to: regulatory CD4+ T cells. The receptors were sampled from a young man in good health.

The chain couples TRBV19 to TRBJ1-5; TRBD1 agrees at 8 bases. Germline CDR1 LNHDA, CDR2 SQIVND (reference sequence). The length of the CDR3 is 17 residues. V shed 4 bases and J 3 bases; nucleotides not matched to a gene: 11. CDR3 nucleotides: TGTGCCAGTAGTACCGCAGGACAGGGCCACTTCAATCAGCCCCAGCATTTT. Protein: CASSTAGQGHFNQPQHF.

The rearrangement joins TRBV5-6 to TRBJ1-4; 7 nucleotides agree with TRBD1. V was pared by 5 bases and J by 3 bases, with 7 bases of the junction left unmatched. The CDR3 length is 15 residues. Germline V gene data show CDR1 as SGHDT and CDR2 as YYEEEE. The CDR3 DNA sequence: TGTGCCAGCAGTTACCACCAGGGGGCTAATGAAAAACTGTTTTTT. Translation gives CASSYHQGANEKLFF.

The V call is TRBV2, the J call TRBJ2-2, with D perhaps TRBD1 (6 bases). V was pared by 4 bases and J by 0 bases, with 9 bases between. CDR3 length: 15 residues. Germline-derived CDR1 and CDR2 are SNHLY and FYNNEI. The chain's CDR3 is CASSVDRSNTGELFF. For the CDR3, the DNA is TGTGCCAGCAGTGTCGACAGGTCGAACACCGGGGAGCTGTTTTTT.

The chain links TRBV6-1 to TRBJ1-2, with D possibly matching TRBD1 (6 bases). Trimming left V 6 bases short and J 4 bases short, with 15 bases between. The CDR3 contains 14 residues. The germline CDR1 and CDR2 sequences are MNHNS and SASEGT. This CDR3 is CASRGSGAIYGYTF. In DNA form, the CDR3 reads TGTGCCAGCAGGGGGTCAGGGGCCATCTATGGCTACACCTTC.

The J gene is TRBJ1-5, the V gene TRBV30; D is possibly TRBD1 (6 bases). V was shortened by 5 bases and J by 6 bases, with 20 bases between the two germline ends. Germline V CDR1 and CDR2: GTSNPN, SVGIG (reference sequence). CDR3 length equals 15 residues. CDR3: CAWSGGVGGRQPQHF. CDR3 DNA: TGTGCCTGGTCCGGAGGGGTCGGGGGGCGTCAGCCCCAGCATTTT.

The chain has TRBV7-2 and TRBJ2-1, with D unclear. The CDR3 consists of 15 residues. Germline V gives CDR1 SGHTA, CDR2 FQGNSA. The V end lost 4 bases, the J end lost 5 bases, and 15 bases lay between the germline ends. CDR3 DNA: TGTGCCAGCAGCTCCCCACCTTCAACACACAATGAGCAGTTCTTC. Amino acid sequence: CASSSPPSTHNEQFF.

The genes are TRBV6-5 and TRBJ2-7, with 7 positions matching TRBD1. J was trimmed by 0 bases and V by 0 bases; bases with no gene match: 5. Germline V gives CDR1 MNHEY, CDR2 SVGAGI. The CDR3 spans 16 residues. CDR3 in DNA: TGTGCCAGCAGTTACTCGAGACAGGGACACTCCTACGAGCAGTACTTC. It yields the protein CASSYSRQGHSYEQYF.

The chain employs TRBV30 and TRBJ1-6; weak D call: TRBD1 (5 bases). The CDR3 contains 14 residues. The V end was cut by 3 bases, the J end by 7 bases, with 13 bases between. From germline, CDR1 is GTSNPN and CDR2 SVGIG (reference sequence). This CDR3 is CAWRRFGGNSPLHF. Here the CDR3 DNA reads TGTGCCTGGAGACGATTCGGGGGAAATTCACCCCTCCACTTT.

The V and J genes are TRBV27 and TRBJ2-7, with TRBD1 matching over 8 bases. Trimming at V came to 6 bases and at J to 3 bases, leaving 7 bases not matched to a gene. The CDR3 is made up of 14 amino acids. Germline CDR1 MNHEY, CDR2 SMNVEV (reference sequence). The CDR3 loop reads CASRVAGGGYEQYF. CDR3 coding DNA: TGTGCCAGCAGAGTTGCAGGGGGCGGCTACGAGCAGTACTTC.

The chain uses TRBV27 and TRBJ1-2; 10 positions agree with TRBD1. The CDR3 runs 15 residues. Germline V gene lookup returns CDR1 MNHEY and CDR2 SMNVEV (reference sequence). Trimming took 3 bases from V and 8 from J; bases not matched to a gene: 9. CDR3 DNA: TGTGCCAGCAGTTTTGCCGGGACAGGGGCATTAGGCTACACCTTC. Translating gives CASSFAGTGALGYTF.

Details on this clone: Other DNA sequences in the sample encode the same CDR3. The rearrangement uses TRBV6-1 and TRBJ2-7, with D possibly TRBD1 on 5 matching bases. In germline, CDR1 is MNHNS, CDR2 SASEGT. CDR3 size: 15 residues. V was shortened by 2 bases and J by 4 bases, with 15 bases between the two germline ends. The CDR3 is CASSERRATVYEQYF. The CDR3 DNA reads as TGTGCCAGCAGTGAACGTCGGGCGACAGTGTACGAGCAGTACTTC.

The chain uses TRBV29-1 and TRBJ2-3, with 7 bases that match TRBD1. With 1 base clipped from V and 0 bases from J, the junction kept 7 bases outside the gene matches. The germline V gene encodes CDR1 SQVTM and CDR2 ANQGSEA. This CDR3 has 16 amino acids. The CDR3 reads CSVEAFTGASTDTQYF. The CDR3 DNA reads as TGCAGCGTTGAAGCCTTCACAGGGGCTAGCACAGATACGCAGTATTTT.

This chain uses TRBV19 with TRBJ2-3; 12 bases fit TRBD2. The germline CDR1 and CDR2 sequences are LNHDA and SQIVND (reference sequence). Trimming cost V 7 bases and J 2 bases; bases outside gene matches: 7. The CDR3 is made up of 16 amino acids. The CDR3 loop reads CASTGLAGHLTDTQYF. In DNA, the CDR3 is TGTGCCAGTACGGGACTAGCGGGCCACCTCACAGATACGCAGTATTTT.

The genes are TRBV4-1 and TRBJ1-6, with 11 bases aligning to TRBD1. This CDR3 is 16 amino acids long. J lost 10 bases, V lost 3 bases, and 8 bases had no gene match. Per germline, CDR1 MGHRA and CDR2 YSYEKL. CDR3 region: CASSQPGQGERSPLHF. The CDR3 DNA follows: TGCGCCAGCAGCCAGCCGGGACAGGGGGAAAGGTCACCCCTCCACTTT.

The chain combines TRBV4-3 with TRBJ2-3, with 7 bases matching TRBD2. Germline assignment: CDR1 LGHNA and CDR2 YSLEER. This CDR3 has 17 residues. V lost 0 bases to trimming and J lost 4 bases; unmatched junction nucleotides: 10. Written as DNA, the CDR3 is TGCGCCAGCAGCCAAGAGGGGGGGACGCAAGGGGCAGATACGCAGTATTTT. This translates into CASSQEGGTQGADTQYF.

This chain uses TRBV7-3 with TRBJ2-2; TRBD2 might be the D (5 bases). This CDR3 has 14 amino acids. Trimming stripped 5 bases from V and 4 bases from J, with 11 bases between. CDR1 is SGHTA and CDR2 is FQGTGA in the germline V gene. The CDR3, as DNA: TGTGCCAGCAGCATCGGACGGGGCACCGGGGAGCTGTTTTTT. Residues: CASSIGRGTGELFF.

V and J are TRBV29-1 and TRBJ1-2, with TRBD1 matching 7 bases. CDR3 length equals 14 residues. The germline V gene encodes CDR1 SQVTM and CDR2 ANQGSEA. Trimming cost V 7 bases and J 7 bases; bases outside gene matches: 15. CDR3 in amino acids: CSESFFDRAGGYTF. The CDR3 DNA follows: TGCAGCGAATCCTTCTTCGACAGGGCGGGTGGCTACACCTTC.

The V gene is TRBV11-2, the J gene TRBJ2-7; 8 bases match TRBD1. The V segment lost 5 bases and the J segment 4 bases; nucleotides outside the gene matches: 16. Germline values: CDR1 SGHAT, CDR2 FQNNGV. CDR3 size: 17 residues. For the CDR3, the DNA is TGTGCCAGCAGCCGCAGGGGGGACGGGACAGGAATATACGAGCAGTACTTC. It encodes CASSRRGDGTGIYEQYF.

The chain has TRBV9 and TRBJ2-3; D remains ambiguous. The length of the CDR3 is 15 residues. Germline-derived CDR1 and CDR2 are SGDLS and YYNGEE. The V end was cut by 0 bases, the J end by 2 bases, with 10 bases between. CDR3 sequence: CASSVAPVSTDTQYF. The CDR3, as DNA: TGTGCCAGCAGCGTAGCCCCCGTCTCCACAGATACGCAGTATTTT.

The CDR3 protein is CASSPRGLYGYTF. As DNA, the CDR3 is TGTGCCAGCAGCCCCCGAGGCCTCTATGGCTACACCTTC. The chain combines TRBV7-8 with TRBJ1-2, with D hard to call. Germline lookup yields CDR1 SGHVS and CDR2 FQNEAQ. This CDR3 contains 13 residues. V was pared by 5 bases and J by 4 bases, with 11 bases between.

This chain uses TRBV4-2 with TRBJ2-5; TRBD2 matches at 10 bases. This CDR3 has 17 amino acids. Germline CDR1 and CDR2: LGHNA and YNFKEQ. J lost 5 bases, V lost 0 bases, and 9 bases had no gene match. The CDR3 coding sequence is TGTGCCAGCAGCCAAGATTGGGCTAGCGGGGGCAGGGAGACCCAGTACTTC. This codes for CASSQDWASGGRETQYF.

The V and J genes are TRBV9 and TRBJ2-1; D might be TRBD2 (6 bases). Trimming left V 4 bases short and J 4 bases short, with 12 bases between. CDR3 length: 14 residues. In germline, CDR1 is SGDLS, CDR2 YYNGEE. The CDR3 DNA reads as TGTGCCAGCAGCTACCGGGACTTGTACAATGAGCAGTTCTTC. Translation gives CASSYRDLYNEQFF.

V and J are TRBV10-1 and TRBJ2-5; unclear D gene. Germline V CDR1 and CDR2: WNHNN, SYGVQD (reference sequence). The V end lost 0 bases, the J end lost 5 bases, and 10 bases lay between the germline ends. This CDR3 is built from 14 residues. CDR3 amino acids: CASSESGPGETQYF. The CDR3 DNA is TGCGCCAGCAGTGAGTCGGGCCCTGGGGAGACCCAGTACTTC.

CDR3 sequence: CSFTTGGTYEQYF. The CDR3 nucleotides are TGCAGCTTTACAACAGGGGGGACCTACGAGCAGTACTTC. The chain joins TRBV29-1 to TRBJ2-7, with 8 bases aligning to TRBD1. The CDR3 contains 13 residues. CDR1 and CDR2 from the germline V gene are SQVTM and ANQGSEA. With V trimmed by 8 bases and J by 2 bases, 8 bases remained unmatched.

This chain uses TRBV15 with TRBJ1-5; the match to TRBD1 covers 9 bases. The CDR3 has 15 residues. V was pared by 0 bases and J by 6 bases, with 3 bases of the junction left unmatched. Germline CDR1 and CDR2: LNHNV and YYDKDF (reference sequence). In DNA, the CDR3 is TGTGCCACCAGCAGAGAAGACAGGGGGGGTCAGCCCCAGCATTTT. Translated: CATSREDRGGQPQHF.